The clone carrying this T cell receptor (beta chain) was observed many times. Its target is not known. The CDR3 is made up of 16 amino acids. From germline, CDR1 is SNHLY and CDR2 FYNNEI. Losses at the gene ends were 7 bases for V and 6 bases for J; bases not matched to a gene: 14. Time point described: newly diagnosed GD, antithyroid drugs for less than 3 months. Construction of the TCR library relied on RNA isolated from PBMCs. The data stem from a study of regulatory T cells in long-lasting Graves disease. Study-wide results and limits: Accuracy was perhaps lowered by the small sample size.

In building TCR beta libraries, iRepertoire HTBI primers were used together with Arm-PCR of CDR3 regions. TCRdb reprocessed the multiplex PCR reads via MiXCR and lists one record per CDR3 protein. The data show 380,000 or so distinct CDR3 sequences, 15% to 20% seen once. These data also featured in a second study, about T cells in Graves' hyperthyroidism and ophthalmopathy. From that study: Hyperthyroidism in the patients, aged 18 to 65, was newly diagnosed and under 2 months in duration. A patient was excluded if there was uncontrolled infection, other autoimmune disease, pregnancy or lactation. In blood, most of the thyroid clonotypes expanded above 0.001 were also present.

This clonotype was obtained from a woman younger than 30 with Graves disease. This sequence joins TRBV2 and TRBJ2-1; 8 bases are a match to TRBD2. This sample comprised peripheral blood mononuclear cells (PBMCs), obtained at new diagnosis, from a patient treated with antithyroid drugs. In nucleotides, the CDR3 is TGTGCCAGCACCCCAGAAGGGACTAGTACCGGCAATGAGCAGTTCTTC. Its translation: CASTPEGTSTGNEQFF.